This T cell receptor beta chain was sequenced for a study of blood T cell repertoires in COVID-19 (dated by TCRdb to the early 2020s). At the level of the whole study: Collaborator samples came from the United States, Italy and Spain and covered acute and convalescent phases of COVID-19. The material from the prospective study consisted of cDNA or gDNA derived from T cells, B-cell-depleted T cells, or PBMCs. Deeply sampled blood TCRbeta repertoires from subjects exposed to, actively infected with, or recovered from COVID-19 were included in the dataset. The repertoires were made available in a free public database intended to serve as a resource for research on the immune response to SARS-CoV-2. Samples were obtained from the ongoing ImmuneRACE study (first 160 participants) and from 1,254 subjects provided by 6 global collaborators. The sample metadata nearly always contained a de-identified subject ID, COVID-19 status, age in years and sex. Where HLA class I and class II types were available, the types were taken from metadata supplied by the sample provider, not from assay-based typing.

On this clone itself: Which antigen it targets is not known. One base away there is no much larger clone; base qualities are not given.

TCRbeta CDR3 regions were amplified from genomic DNA using the immunoSEQ Assay, a bias-controlled multiplex PCR. Per the source publication's procedure: The number of nucleated cells in each sample was estimated from the amplification of reference gene primers within the assay. Sequence reads were collapsed and filtered to measure the absolute abundance of every unique TCRbeta CDR3 rearrangement. For each sample, productive Simpson clonality was calculated by taking the square root of Simpson's diversity index across productive rearrangements. In TCRdb, the immuneACCESS table is reduced to in-frame sequences with V and J assigned. These tables do not hold every clone; where another copy was compared, an unresolved V gene accounts for under half, and the others remain unexplained. V, J and clone size are taken as reported in that table, and D and trimming were inferred from the DNA itself. For this sample there are about 670,000 clones; around 90% appear just once. The ten largest clones capture roughly 0.25% of the sample.

The investigation overall reported the following: The amount of clinical and demographic metadata varied by source and participant and was provided uncurated.

Each collaborating institution followed its own protocols to collect whole blood in K2EDTA tubes. For TCRbeta analysis, collaborators shipped samples as frozen whole blood, isolated PBMCs, or DNA extracted from either of those sample types. The V end gives up 5 bases and the J end 4 bases, leaving 3 bases in the junction not matched to a gene. The CDR3 runs 14 amino acids, cysteine and phenylalanine included. CDR3 DNA only is kept here, 42 bases in frame from base 1. Based on the germline V gene (reference sequence), the CDR1 and CDR2 sequences are SEHNR and FQNEAQ. Input material: peripheral blood. Recombination linked TRBV7-9 to TRBJ2-2; TRBD1 lines up with 8 middle nucleotides. The clonotype was recovered from a woman aged 18-35 years with acute or convalescent COVID-19. The sequenced DNA is TGTGCCAGCAGCGAGGACAGGGCCACCGGGGAGCTGTTTTTT. Translation gives CASSEDRATGELFF.